These 18 T cell receptor beta chains came from one sample sequenced in a study of cytomegalovirus exposure and HLA in healthy donors. Primers for the PCR totalled 60 Vbeta and 13 Jbeta. Profiling relied on immunoSEQ multiplex PCR, and the TCRdb table lists in-frame clones only, not all of them. The table lists some 60,000 clones. The sequencing input was PBMCs. These receptors were obtained from a man aged 25-40 years in good health and CMV-seropositive.

The gene calls are TRBV5-5 and TRBJ2-7; D may be TRBD1 (6 bases). CDR3 length: 13 residues. The V end was cut by 0 bases, the J end by 2 bases, with 6 bases between. Germline V lookup: CDR1 SGHKS, CDR2 YYEKEE (reference sequence). CDR3 nucleotides: TGTGCCAGCAGCTTGGAGGGGGCCTACGAGCAGTACTTC. It is translated as CASSLEGAYEQYF. Full variable domain (outside the CDR3, taken from reference TRBV5-5 and TRBJ2-7): DAGVTQSPTHLIKTRGQQVTLRCSPISGHKSVSWYQQVLGQGPQFIFQYYEKEERGRGNFPDRFSARQFPNYSSELNVNALLLGDSALYLCASSLEGAYEQYFGPGTRLTVT.

Concerning this clone: The germline gene is not matched at one end of the junction; a read error may be the cause. V and J are TRBV29-1 and TRBJ1-1, with unresolved D. Germline V gene lookup returns CDR1 SQVTM and CDR2 ANQGSEA. The CDR3 spans 13 residues. CDR3 DNA sequence: TGCAGCGTGAGTCTCGGGATGAACACTGAAGATTTCTTT. This codes for CSVSLGMNTEDFF.

The chain combines TRBV6-4 with TRBJ2-7, with D unresolved. Trimming pared 3 bases from V and 3 bases from J, leaving 9 bases between. Germline V gene sequence: CDR1 MRHNA, CDR2 SNTAGT. The length of the CDR3 is 13 residues. In nucleotides, the CDR3 is TGTGCCAGCAGTGAGAGTTCAGGCTACGAGCAGTACTTC. It is translated as CASSESSGYEQYF.

This chain links TRBV30 with TRBJ2-7; 8 bases agree with TRBD2. This CDR3 spans 14 amino acids. The junction had 8 bases not matched to a gene; V was cut back by 3 bases and J by 4 bases. From germline, CDR1 is GTSNPN and CDR2 SVGIG (reference sequence). The CDR3: CAWSTAGGPYEQYF. The DNA for the CDR3 is TGTGCCTGGAGCACCGCGGGGGGTCCTTACGAGCAGTACTTC.

V and J are TRBV5-6 and TRBJ2-1; TRBD2 aligns across 9 bases. The CDR3 is 15 amino acids. CDR1 is SGHDT, CDR2 YYEEEE, per germline. The junction had 9 bases not matched to a gene; V was cut back by 4 bases and J by 7 bases. CDR3 sequence (DNA): TGTGCCAGCAGCCCAGGAGCGGGGGGCCCTAATGAGCAGTTCTTC. It encodes CASSPGAGGPNEQFF.

The chain employs TRBV5-1 and TRBJ2-7; 11 bases are a match to TRBD2. Germline trimming cut 1 base from V and 2 bases from J; bases unmatched to any gene: 8. The germline V gene encodes CDR1 SGHRS and CDR2 YFSETQ. This CDR3 comprises 17 residues. The CDR3 nucleotides read TGCGCCAGCAGCTTGTTGACTAGCGGGGCAAGCGCCTACGAGCAGTACTTC. Its protein is CASSLLTSGASAYEQYF.

This sequence joins TRBV6-5 and TRBJ1-2; D not certain. Looked up from germline, CDR1 is MNHEY and CDR2 is SVGAGI. V was cut by 2 bases and J by 8 bases, with 12 bases left in between. The CDR3 has 13 residues. The CDR3 bases are TGTGCCAGCAGTTACCTCCCGACCGGGGGCTACACCTTC. This gives the protein CASSYLPTGGYTF.

The V call is TRBV11-2, the J call TRBJ1-1, with D uncertain. CDR1 and CDR2 from the germline V gene are SGHAT and FQNNGV. V dropped 5 bases and J dropped 0 bases, with 13 bases sitting between them. This CDR3 comprises 15 residues. CDR3 loop: CASSPLPGMNTEAFF. The CDR3 coding sequence is TGTGCCAGCAGCCCACTTCCGGGAATGAACACTGAAGCTTTCTTT.

The gene calls are TRBV6-5 and TRBJ1-2; 8 nucleotides align to TRBD1. The CDR3 has 16 residues. With V trimmed by 2 bases and J by 8 bases, 13 bases remained unmatched. Germline V lookup: CDR1 MNHEY, CDR2 SVGAGI. DNA of the CDR3: TGTGCCAGCAGTTACGGCGCGGGGACAGGACTGGGGGGCTACACCTTC. Translating gives CASSYGAGTGLGGYTF.

This chain links TRBV25-1 with TRBJ2-3, with a possible D match to TRBD2 (6 bases). This CDR3 comprises 12 residues. Germline CDR1 reads MGHDK; CDR2 reads SYGVNS. V shed 6 bases and J shed 3 bases, with 7 bases lying between them. In DNA, the CDR3 is TGTGCCAGCAGGCGGGAAACAGATACGCAGTATTTT. Translated, it gives CASRRETDTQYF.

The chain carries TRBV29-1 and TRBJ2-7; TRBD1 agrees at 9 bases. The germline CDR1 and CDR2 sequences are SQVTM and ANQGSEA. CDR3 length: 12 amino acids. V was pared by 6 bases and J by 2 bases, with 2 bases of the junction left unmatched. The CDR3 spells CSVRDRAYEQYF. DNA for the CDR3: TGCAGCGTCCGGGACAGGGCCTACGAGCAGTACTTC.

V usage is TRBV5-4 and J usage is TRBJ1-1, with D perhaps matching TRBD1 (5 bases). The CDR3 runs to 12 residues. Germline CDR1 and CDR2: SGHNT and YYREEE (reference sequence). The V gene lost 0 bases and the J gene lost 11 bases, with 11 bases spanning the gap. CDR3 in DNA: TGTGCCAGCAGCTTGGAGGGGCGTCGTGCTTTCTTT. Translated, it gives CASSLEGRRAFF.

The rearrangement links TRBV30 to TRBJ2-5; TRBD2 matches 11 bases. The germline V gene has CDR1 GTSNPN and CDR2 SVGIG (reference sequence). After removal of 5 bases from V and 5 bases from J, the junction contained 4 bases not matched to a gene. This CDR3 contains 13 residues. This CDR3 reads CAWLSGGAETQYF. The CDR3 bases are TGTGCCTGGCTTAGCGGGGGGGCTGAGACCCAGTACTTC. Looking up the rest from reference TRBV30 and TRBJ2-5 gives the full variable domain: SQTIHQWPATLVQPVGSPLSLECTVEGTSNPNLYWYRQAAGRGLQLLFYSVGIGQISSEVPQNLSASRPQDRQFILSSKKLLLSDSGFYLCAWLSGGAETQYFGPGTRLLVL.

The chain is built from TRBV10-3 and TRBJ2-1; 9 bases are a match to TRBD2. CDR3 length: 16 residues. Germline V gene data show CDR1 as ENHRY and CDR2 as SYGVKD. V lost 6 bases and J lost 8; bases outside the gene matches: 14. CDR3 sequence: CAISLGDSGSIYEQFF. The CDR3 DNA follows: TGTGCCATCAGCCTCGGGGATAGCGGGAGCATCTATGAGCAGTTCTTC.

The chain employs TRBV5-1 and TRBJ1-1, with D unresolved. The CDR3 covers 12 residues. Germline lookup yields CDR1 SGHRS and CDR2 YFSETQ. V shed 5 bases and J shed 5 bases, with 10 bases lying between them. CDR3 protein: CASRRVGTEAFF. CDR3 DNA: TGCGCCAGCAGACGGGTCGGGACTGAAGCTTTCTTT.

The chain joins TRBV30 to TRBJ1-5, with D uncertain. Germline CDR1 reads GTSNPN; CDR2 reads SVGIG (reference sequence). This CDR3 comprises 13 residues. The germline V and J ends were trimmed by 2 bases and 2 bases, with 7 bases remaining between them. The CDR3 reads CAWSQVGNQPQHF. CDR3 in DNA: TGTGCCTGGAGTCAGGTGGGCAATCAGCCCCAGCATTTT.

The chain is built from TRBV18 and TRBJ2-7; 7 bases match TRBD2. The germline V gene encodes CDR1 KGHSH and CDR2 LQKENI. The CDR3 has 16 residues. The trim removed 1 base at V and 2 bases at J, leaving 8 bases unmatched. The CDR3 spells CASSPRMGGPAYEQYF. The DNA of the CDR3 is TGTGCCAGCTCACCACGGATGGGAGGGCCCGCCTACGAGCAGTACTTC.

The chain couples TRBV4-2 to TRBJ1-4; D might be TRBD1 (5 bases). V was pared by 0 bases and J by 10 bases, with 15 bases between. Germline CDR1 LGHNA, CDR2 YNFKEQ. The CDR3 has 15 residues. In DNA form, the CDR3 reads TGTGCCAGCAGCCAAGAGGCCAGGGAAGGTGGAAAACTGTTTTTT. This translates into CASSQEAREGGKLFF.